This T cell receptor beta chain was sequenced during a study of T cells in Graves' hyperthyroidism and ophthalmopathy. Study-level information: Peripheral blood was collected at initial diagnosis, before any treatment.

Of note for this clonotype: One end of the junction fails to match germline, which may point to a read error.

The TCR beta CDR3 regions underwent amplification using RNA transcripts as the source. HTBI primers were the set used in a first-round RT-PCR of the TCR CDR3. TCRdb ran MiXCR on the multiplex PCR reads and lists one entry per CDR3 protein. In the table there are roughly 710,000 distinct CDR3 sequences, approximately 36% of which are singletons. CDR1 and CDR2 from the germline V gene are MNHEY and SVGAGI. The CDR3 is made up of 14 amino acids. The receptor's source is a middle-aged woman with Graves' hyperthyroidism. Sequences were obtained from blood. The chain combines TRBV6-5 with TRBJ1-1, with a possible D match to TRBD1 (5 bases). In DNA form, the CDR3 reads TGTGCCATCAGTTACAAGGGGATCGGCACTGAAGCTTTCTTT. Protein: CAISYKGIGTEAFF.